The clone carrying this TCR beta chain was counted a single time. The antigen remains unidentified. This sample was taken from a study of vaccination effects on CD4 cells after COVID-19. Study observations and caveats: Limitations: small convalescent group and missing early post-infection timepoints.

Sequencing used immunoSEQ multiplex PCR; TCRdb keeps in-frame clones, though not all of them. The sample consists of about 73,000 clones, 65% to 75% of them appearing once. Germline lookup yields CDR1 SGHRS and CDR2 YFSETQ. V was clipped by 4 bases and J by 3 bases, with 10 bases between them. CDR3 length equals 13 residues. Before sequencing, viral peptide pools were used by the ViraFEST assay to expand antigen-specific CD4+ T cells. It was after nine to ten days of culture that CD4+ T cells were isolated. No vaccinee had earlier SARS-CoV-2 infection, and nucleocapsid antibodies were negative. The clonotype was recovered from a human donor who received a COVID-19 vaccine. The sequences come from CD4+ T cells from PBMCs cultured with HCoV-NL63 spike peptides, collected before COVID-19 vaccination. The chain links TRBV5-1 to TRBJ1-2; D gene ambiguous. The CDR3 nucleotides are TGCGCCAGCAGCCGGGTGGACTACTATGGCTACACCTTC. This translates into CASSRVDYYGYTF.